The 24 T cell receptor beta chains below were found in one sample sequenced in a study of early T cells in non-severe SARS-CoV-2 infection. TCRdb reprocessed the 5' RACE reads with MiXCR, giving one entry per CDR3 protein. This table has 50,000 to 75,000 distinct CDR3 sequences, more than 10% appearing once. The sample was whole blood, taken at baseline. All receptors come from an adult who was a healthcare worker with PCR-confirmed SARS-CoV-2 infection or an uninfected control (not recorded which). The donor label of this sample is uncertain.

The genes are TRBV10-3 and TRBJ1-5; D uncertain. Trimming shortened V by 6 bases and J by 1 base, and 4 bases separated the two germline ends. Germline loops: CDR1 ENHRY, CDR2 SYGVKD. This CDR3 contains 12 residues. CDR3: CAIRDSNQPQHF. The CDR3 DNA is TGTGCCATCAGGGACAGCAATCAGCCCCAGCATTTT.

This clonotype was counted only a few times. V and J are TRBV5-1 and TRBJ2-2, with D possibly TRBD2 on 6 matching bases. The germline CDR1 and CDR2 sequences are SGHRS and YFSETQ. This CDR3 has 12 amino acids. Deletions cut 5 bases from V and 5 bases from J, with 7 bases between. This CDR3 reads CASRRETGELFF. For the CDR3, the DNA is TGCGCCAGCAGACGGGAGACCGGGGAGCTGTTTTTT.

This sequence joins TRBV6-1 and TRBJ1-1; 7 bases line up with TRBD1. The CDR3 extends over 14 amino acids. From germline, CDR1 is MNHNS and CDR2 SASEGT. V gave up 7 bases and J gave up 2 bases; unmatched junction bases: 7. CDR3 region: CASITGTDNTEAFF. DNA of the CDR3: TGTGCCAGCATAACCGGGACAGACAACACTGAAGCTTTCTTT.

This sequence joins TRBV6-2 or TRBV6-3 and TRBJ1-1; D not certain. The CDR3 length is 12 residues. Germline V gene data show CDR1 as MNHEY and CDR2 as SVGEGT. Trimming cost V 7 bases and J 9 bases, with 15 bases left between them. CDR3 coding DNA: TGTGCCAGCACCACGCCCGGCGGCCAAGCTTTCTTT. This gives the protein CASTTPGGQAFF.

This clonotype was counted a few times. The V call is TRBV7-8, the J call TRBJ2-5; D is tentatively TRBD1 or TRBD2 (6 bases each). Trimming took off 1 base at V and 0 bases at J, with 12 bases between the two ends. Germline V gene data show CDR1 as SGHVS and CDR2 as FQNEAQ. This CDR3 region has 16 residues. The CDR3 DNA reads as TGTGCCAGCAGCTTAGTTCTAGGGGGGTACCAAGAGACCCAGTACTTC. This sequence encodes CASSLVLGGYQETQYF.

This clonotype has a handful of counts. CDR3 nucleotides: TGTGCCAGCAGCCCCGGACAGGGGGGAGATACGCAGTATTTT. Protein product: CASSPGQGGDTQYF. The chain uses TRBV5-4 and TRBJ2-3; TRBD1 matches 10 bases. Germline trimming cut 4 bases from V and 5 bases from J; bases unmatched to any gene: 4. From germline, CDR1 is SGHNT and CDR2 YYREEE (reference sequence). This CDR3 is built from 14 residues.

This chain connects TRBV7-9 to TRBJ2-1; no definite D call. The CDR3 loop spans 12 amino acids. CDR1 is SEHNR, CDR2 FQNEAQ, per germline (reference sequence). The germline V and J ends were trimmed by 4 bases and 10 bases, with 11 bases remaining between them. CDR3 sequence reads: CASSWYSSEQFF. CDR3 DNA sequence: TGTGCCAGCAGCTGGTACTCGTCCGAGCAGTTCTTC. The whole variable domain, filled in from reference TRBV7-9 and TRBJ2-1, reads DTGVSQNPRHKITKRGQNVTFRCDPISEHNRLYWYRQTLGQGPEFLTYFQNEAQLEKSRLLSDRFSAERPKGSFSTLEIQRTEQGDSAMYLCASSWYSSEQFFGPGTRLTVL.

This clonotype was seen repeatedly, ten times or more. The rearrangement joins TRBV7-8 to TRBJ2-7; D is unclear. Germline V CDR1 and CDR2: SGHVS, FQNEAQ. The CDR3 spans 13 residues. The germline V and J ends were trimmed by 1 base and 3 bases, with 7 bases remaining between them. CDR3 residues: CASSLVGFYEQYV. The CDR3 DNA reads as TGTGCCAGCAGCTTAGTAGGGTTCTACGAGCAGTACGTC.

This clonotype has more than one count but fewer than ten. This chain uses TRBV24-1 with TRBJ1-3; D perhaps matches TRBD1 (6 bases). The CDR3 runs to 16 residues. Germline V gene sequence: CDR1 KGHDR, CDR2 SFDVKD. V dropped 3 bases and J dropped 0 bases, with 11 bases sitting between them. The CDR3 sequence: CATSDGQFPSGNTIYF. CDR3 nucleotide sequence: TGTGCCACCAGTGATGGACAGTTCCCCTCTGGAAACACCATATATTTT.

In this sample, this clonotype turned up many times. J is TRBJ1-1 and V is TRBV5-1; 8 positions agree with TRBD1. CDR1 is SGHRS and CDR2 is YFSETQ in the germline V gene. The V segment lost 4 bases and the J segment 0 bases; nucleotides outside the gene matches: 2. This CDR3 is built from 14 residues. CDR3 region: CASSRTGMNTEAFF. CDR3 bases: TGCGCCAGCAGCCGGACAGGGATGAACACTGAAGCTTTCTTT.

The chain has TRBV19 and TRBJ1-4; perhaps TRBD1 as D (6 bases). V shed 6 bases and J shed 0 bases, with 17 bases lying between them. This CDR3 comprises 17 residues. Germline values: CDR1 LNHDA, CDR2 SQIVND (reference sequence). In DNA, the CDR3 is TGTGCCAGTAGGACCCCCGATAGGGGGACAACTAATGAAAAACTGTTTTTT. It yields the protein CASRTPDRGTTNEKLFF. Together with reference TRBV19 and TRBJ1-4, the CDR3 gives the full variable domain: DGGITQSPKYLFRKEGQNVTLSCEQNLNHDAMYWYRQDPGQGLRLIYYSQIVNDFQKGDIAEGYSVSREKKESFPLTVTSAQKNPTAFYLCASRTPDRGTTNEKLFFGSGTQLSVL.

This clonotype was seen more than once but under ten times. The CDR3 region has the DNA TGTGCCAGCAGCTTTAGGAGGGATAGCTCCTACGAGCAGTACGTC. This gives the protein CASSFRRDSSYEQYV. The chain joins TRBV11-2 to TRBJ2-7; D is possibly TRBD2 (6 bases). Trimming pared 3 bases from V and 0 bases from J, leaving 12 bases between. The CDR3 contains 15 residues. CDR1 SGHAT and CDR2 FQNNGV come from the germline V gene.

This clonotype showed up just a few times. The rearrangement uses TRBV5-5 and TRBJ2-5, with D unclear. CDR3 length equals 13 residues. Germline lookup yields CDR1 SGHKS and CDR2 YYEKEE (reference sequence). Trimming pared 0 bases from V and 7 bases from J, leaving 10 bases between. The CDR3 DNA follows: TGTGCCAGCAGCTTGGGAAGGACGGCGACCCAGTACTTC. Residues: CASSLGRTATQYF.

This clonotype has a handful of counts. The chain couples TRBV25-1 to TRBJ1-1; D is unclear. The germline V gene has CDR1 MGHDK and CDR2 SYGVNS. Deletions cut 1 base from V and 4 bases from J, with 16 bases between. The CDR3 is 16 residues long. The CDR3 bases are TGTGCCAGCAGTGAATCCAGTAGGGTAACTGGCACTGAAGCTTTCTTT. Protein product: CASSESSRVTGTEAFF. The full variable domain, completed using reference TRBV25-1 and TRBJ1-1, is EADIYQTPRYLVIGTGKKITLECSQTMGHDKMYWYQQDPGMELHLIHYSYGVNSTEKGDLSSESTVSRIRTEHFPLTLESARPSHTSQYLCASSESSRVTGTEAFFGQGTRLTVV.

This clonotype was found a few times. The chain joins TRBV2 to TRBJ1-1; D uncertain. From germline, CDR1 is SNHLY and CDR2 FYNNEI. V lost 3 bases and J 1 base, leaving 12 bases between the germline ends. The CDR3 loop spans 15 amino acids. For the CDR3, the DNA is TGTGCCAGCAGTGATAGTAGAATTTCGAACACTGAAGCTTTCTTT. It encodes CASSDSRISNTEAFF. Complete variable domain (other parts from reference TRBV2 and TRBJ1-1): EPEVTQTPSHQVTQMGQEVILRCVPISNHLYFYWYRQILGQKVEFLVSFYNNEISEKSEIFDDQFSVERPDGSNFTLKIRSTKLEDSAMYFCASSDSRISNTEAFFGQGTRLTVV.

The V gene is TRBV2, the J gene TRBJ1-4; TRBD1 aligns across 8 bases. V trimming: 6 bases; J trimming: 0 bases; junction bases outside the gene matches: 3. The CDR3 length is 15 residues. The germline V gene has CDR1 SNHLY and CDR2 FYNNEI. The CDR3 region has the DNA TGTGCCAGCAGAACAGGGGGAGCAACTAATGAAAAACTGTTTTTT. Translating it yields CASRTGGATNEKLFF.

The V gene is TRBV19, the J gene TRBJ1-2, with a tentative D call TRBD1 (5 bases). Germline V CDR1 and CDR2: LNHDA, SQIVND (reference sequence). The CDR3 extends over 17 amino acids. V was pared by 4 bases and J by 0 bases, with 18 bases between. CDR3 sequence reads: CASSTRDRLIANYGYTF. In nucleotides, the CDR3 is TGTGCCAGTAGTACCAGGGACCGCCTTATAGCTAACTATGGCTACACCTTC. The whole variable domain, remainder taken from reference TRBV19 and TRBJ1-2, is DGGITQSPKYLFRKEGQNVTLSCEQNLNHDAMYWYRQDPGQGLRLIYYSQIVNDFQKGDIAEGYSVSREKKESFPLTVTSAQKNPTAFYLCASSTRDRLIANYGYTFGSGTRLTVV.

This chain links TRBV10-3 with TRBJ2-3; D gene unclear. Germline V gene lookup returns CDR1 ENHRY and CDR2 SYGVKD. This CDR3 has 15 residues. V was shortened by 6 bases and J by 1 base, with 14 bases between the two germline ends. The CDR3 sequence is CAIRLQTRGTDTQYF. CDR3 nucleotides: TGTGCCATCAGACTACAAACCCGGGGCACAGATACGCAGTATTTT.

This clonotype was seen many times. This sequence joins TRBV12-3 or TRBV12-4 and TRBJ1-2, with 7 bases lining up with TRBD1. The CDR3 is made up of 14 amino acids. J was trimmed by 6 bases and V by 5 bases; bases with no gene match: 9. The CDR3 nucleotides read TGTGCCAGCAGTATTGGGACAGAGCCGAATGGCTACACCTTC. Its protein is CASSIGTEPNGYTF.

This rearrangement joins TRBV7-8 to TRBJ1-2; D remains unclear. The CDR3 is 13 amino acids. V dropped 1 base and J dropped 3 bases, with 6 bases sitting between them. Germline values: CDR1 SGHVS, CDR2 FQNEAQ. The CDR3 DNA reads as TGTGCCAGCAGCTTAGACGTATACTATGGCTACACCTTC. Translated: CASSLDVYYGYTF.

This clonotype was observed a handful of times. In nucleotides, the CDR3 is TGTGCCAGCTTCTCCGCAGGGGGCGCAGAATATGGCTACACCTTC. Amino acid sequence: CASFSAGGAEYGYTF. The genes are TRBV7-9 and TRBJ1-2, with TRBD1 identical over 8 bases. This CDR3 is built from 15 residues. Trimming took 8 bases from V and 5 from J; bases not matched to a gene: 13. In germline, CDR1 is SEHNR, CDR2 FQNEAQ (reference sequence).

The chain has TRBV7-6 and TRBJ2-5, with 7 bases that match TRBD1. V lost 1 base to trimming and J lost 5 bases; unmatched junction nucleotides: 7. Germline lookup yields CDR1 SGHVS and CDR2 FNYEAQ. The CDR3 totals 15 residues. The CDR3 protein is CASSLGPTGLETQYF. The CDR3 DNA reads TGTGCCAGCAGCTTAGGCCCGACAGGGTTGGAGACCCAGTACTTC.

CDR3 bases: TGTGCCAGCAGTTACTCGCGCGTATATAATGAGCAGTTCTTC. Protein product: CASSYSRVYNEQFF. The chain links TRBV6-2 or TRBV6-3 to TRBJ2-1; D is uncertain. Trimming pared 0 bases from V and 7 bases from J, leaving 10 bases between. Germline V lookup: CDR1 MNHEY, CDR2 SVGEGT. The CDR3 totals 14 residues.

Only a few counts were recorded for this clonotype. The J gene is TRBJ1-5, the V gene TRBV20-1; tentatively, D is TRBD1 (6 bases). The CDR3 length is 16 residues. V dropped 4 bases and J dropped 2 bases, with 18 bases sitting between them. CDR1 and CDR2 (germline): DFQATT, SNEGSKA (reference sequence). CDR3: CSAKNQQGLRNQPQHF. The CDR3 region has the DNA TGCAGTGCTAAGAATCAACAGGGCTTGCGCAATCAGCCCCAGCATTTT.